This TCR beta chain was identified during a study of Graves' ophthalmopathy and Graves' hyperthyroidism. The V end was cut by 1 base, the J end by 3 bases, with 13 bases between. Germline V CDR1 and CDR2: LGHDT, YNNKEL (reference sequence). The CDR3 sequence is 15 residues long. From RNA, the CDR3 regions of TCR beta chains were amplified and sequenced. RT-PCR with HTBI primers came first, then second-round multiplex PCR. From the multiplex PCR reads, TCRdb called clonotypes with MiXCR, one entry per CDR3 protein. Of about 600,000 distinct CDR3 sequences listed, roughly 39% are singletons. This clonotype was counted ten times or more.

The sequence was obtained from an adult man with Graves' hyperthyroidism. This sequence joins TRBV3-1 and TRBJ2-7, with a weak D call TRBD1 (6 bases). The sample taken for sequencing was peripheral blood or thyroid tissue (not recorded which). The CDR3 sequence is CASSQGDRLDYEQYF. DNA of the CDR3: TGTGCCAGCAGCCAAGGTGACAGGCTGGACTACGAGCAGTACTTC.